Detailed here is one T cell receptor beta chain. Its specificity is not known. V was trimmed by 2 bases and J by 1 base, leaving 26 bases between them. Germline-derived CDR1 and CDR2 are LNHNV and YYDKDF (reference sequence). This CDR3 spans 20 amino acids. The data belong to a study of vaccination and CD4 T cells after COVID-19. Study overall: Four females and six males made up the convalescents, two of whom were Hispanic.

Documented treatment: approximately 9-day PBMC culture with coronavirus spike peptide pools or control peptides (ViraFEST assay). Each well held 2 million to 2.5 million PBMCs in IL-2 (roughly 10 IU/ml) medium with 8.5 to 10 ug/ml peptide pools. Sequencing of DNA taken from cultured CD4+ T cells relied on the Oncomine TCR Beta short-read assay. TCRdb recomputed calls from the PCR reads with MiXCR, one row per CDR3 protein. The sample records about 26,000 distinct CDR3 sequences, over 60% being singletons. Specimen: CD4+ T cells from blood, cultured in vitro. The chain links TRBV15 to TRBJ1-2; the D is unclear. The clonotype originates from a human donor who had recovered from COVID-19. CDR3 residues: CATSRQNLTIAYRNNYGYTF. As DNA, the CDR3 is TGTGCCACCAGCAGACAGAATCTGACGATAGCCTACCGCAATAACTATGGCTACACCTTC.